The next 17 T cell receptor beta chains were all read from a single sample in a study of a mutant IDH1 vaccine in newly diagnosed glioma (dated by TCRdb to the early 2020s). Receptor amplification or capture employed the immunoSEQ multiplex PCR assay. Not all clones reach the TCRdb copy of this immuneACCESS table, which keeps in-frame sequences only. Checked studies attribute under half of the gap to unresolved V genes and leave the rest unexplained. The sample table shows around 54,000 clones, and about 90% are seen once. Jointly, the top ten make up roughly 1.5% of the sample. The time point label for this specimen denotes: week 35, safety follow-up. Each vaccine dose was 300 ug of a 20-mer mutant IDH1 peptide in Montanide, given subcutaneously with topical imiquimod. Antigens for these TCRs are unknown. The sequencing here drew on PBMCs, taken from a glioma patient whose treatment included an IDH1 peptide vaccine. Receptor source: a man aged 40-49 years with glioma.

The chain links TRBV7-8 to TRBJ1-1, with D tentatively TRBD1 (5 bases). Germline V gene sequence: CDR1 SGHVS, CDR2 FQNEAQ. This CDR3 has 13 residues. V gave up 2 bases and J gave up 5 bases, with 9 bases separating them. CDR3 in DNA: TGTGCCAGCAGCTTATTGCGGGGGACTGAAGCTTTCTTT. Encoded protein: CASSLLRGTEAFF.

This rearrangement joins TRBV4-1 to TRBJ2-7; D gene uncertain. V was clipped by 1 base and J by 3 bases, with 19 bases between them. Per the germline V gene, CDR1 is MGHRA and CDR2 is YSYEKL. The CDR3 length is 17 residues. CDR3 DNA sequence: TGCGCCAGCAGCCAAGGAAGGAGCCTAGGAATAGTCTACGAGCAGTACTTC. As protein: CASSQGRSLGIVYEQYF.

J is TRBJ2-7 and V is TRBV15, with a tentative D call TRBD1 (5 bases). There are 13 residues in the CDR3. Germline CDR1 is LNHNV and CDR2 is YYDKDF (reference sequence). Trimming removed 5 bases at V and 1 base at J, with 9 bases between. The CDR3, as DNA: TGTGCCACCAGCCCGGCAGGGTCCTACGAGCAGTACTTC. Translated: CATSPAGSYEQYF.

This chain joins TRBV5-4 and TRBJ2-1; tentatively, D is TRBD2 (5 bases). V lost 4 bases and J 3 bases, leaving 11 bases between the germline ends. The CDR3 sequence is 14 residues long. Germline V gene data show CDR1 as SGHNT and CDR2 as YYREEE (reference sequence). CDR3 sequence: CASSHWTLYNEQFF. CDR3 nucleotide sequence: TGTGCCAGCAGCCACTGGACTCTCTACAATGAGCAGTTCTTC. Combining the CDR3 with reference TRBV5-4 and TRBJ2-1 gives the whole variable domain ETGVTQSPTHLIKTRGQQVTLRCSSQSGHNTVSWYQQALGQGPQFIFQYYREEENGRGNFPPRFSGLQFPNYSSELNVNALELDDSALYLCASSHWTLYNEQFFGPGTRLTVL.

The chain couples TRBV7-2 to TRBJ2-5; D not resolved. Trimming took 1 base from V and 6 from J, leaving 9 bases between them. The CDR3 is made up of 13 amino acids. Looked up from germline, CDR1 is SGHTA and CDR2 is FQGNSA. The CDR3 DNA follows: TGTGCCAGCAGCTTAGGGGCGGAAAAGACCCAGTACTTC. This codes for CASSLGAEKTQYF.

V is TRBV6-6 and J is TRBJ1-1; 8 nucleotides line up with TRBD1. The germline V gene encodes CDR1 MNHNY and CDR2 SVGAGI (reference sequence). The CDR3 loop spans 13 amino acids. The trim removed 6 bases at V and 4 bases at J, leaving 4 bases unmatched. The CDR3 DNA reads as TGTGCCAGCAGAAATACAGGGGGCACTGAAGCTTTCTTT. Residues: CASRNTGGTEAFF.

This clone was observed a single time. Here the CDR3 DNA reads TGTGCCAGCACTCCGGACAGAGGGACCGGGGAGCTGTTTTTT. Amino acid sequence: CASTPDRGTGELFF. The chain carries TRBV6-5 and TRBJ2-2, with D tentatively TRBD1 (6 bases). CDR3 length equals 14 residues. Trimming removed 7 bases at V and 5 bases at J, with 14 bases between. Germline CDR1 and CDR2: MNHEY and SVGAGI.

The rearrangement joins TRBV9 to TRBJ2-5; D is possibly TRBD1 (5 bases). This CDR3 spans 13 amino acids. With 0 bases removed from V and 5 bases from J, the gap between germline ends came to 8 bases. Germline lookup yields CDR1 SGDLS and CDR2 YYNGEE. CDR3 region: CASSVGRAETQYF. The CDR3 DNA reads TGTGCCAGCAGCGTAGGCAGGGCGGAGACCCAGTACTTC.

This clone was observed a handful of times. The V and J genes are TRBV10-3 and TRBJ1-2; D is perhaps TRBD1 (5 bases). V was clipped by 3 bases and J by 7 bases, with 9 bases between them. Germline-derived CDR1 and CDR2 are ENHRY and SYGVKD. This CDR3 is built from 12 residues. The CDR3 DNA is TGTGCCATCAGTGAAGGGGCAGCTGGCTACACCTTC. It yields the protein CAISEGAAGYTF.

The rearrangement joins TRBV6-6 to TRBJ1-1; the D is unclear. The CDR3 consists of 14 residues. Germline values: CDR1 MNHNY, CDR2 SVGAGI (reference sequence). Trimming took 2 bases from V and 0 from J, leaving 7 bases between them. In DNA form, the CDR3 reads TGTGCCAGCAGTTACAAGGGTTTGAACACTGAAGCTTTCTTT. It codes for CASSYKGLNTEAFF.

The chain uses TRBV29-1 and TRBJ1-1, with 7 bases identical to TRBD1. The trim removed 3 bases at V and 5 bases at J, leaving 6 bases unmatched. The CDR3 has 13 residues. Looked up from germline, CDR1 is SQVTM and CDR2 is ANQGSEA. CDR3 sequence reads: CSVEAGGKTEAFF. The CDR3 bases are TGCAGCGTTGAGGCAGGGGGAAAAACTGAAGCTTTCTTT.

V is TRBV11-2 and J is TRBJ2-6; D call uncertain. The CDR3 has 15 residues. V dropped 1 base and J dropped 4 bases, with 8 bases sitting between them. Per germline, CDR1 SGHAT and CDR2 FQNNGV. The CDR3 region has the DNA TGTGCCAGCAGCTTAGGGCTCTCCGGGGCCAACGTCCTGACTTTC. It translates to CASSLGLSGANVLTF.

The count of this clone is one. The V gene is TRBV5-1, the J gene TRBJ2-5; possible D gene TRBD2, 6 bases. CDR1 and CDR2 from the germline V gene are SGHRS and YFSETQ. This CDR3 contains 13 residues. V shed 3 bases and J shed 4 bases, with 10 bases lying between them. The chain's CDR3 is CASSSGTPETQYF. Here the CDR3 DNA reads TGCGCCAGCAGCTCAGGGACTCCAGAGACCCAGTACTTC.

This chain's CDR3 is CASSNPSGLNYEQYF. CDR3 DNA: TGTGCCAGCAGCAACCCTTCGGGACTCAACTACGAGCAGTACTTC. The chain carries TRBV11-2 and TRBJ2-5; a weak D match, TRBD2 (6 bases). The J call may be incorrect, as the DNA end agrees better with TRBJ2-7. Germline V gene sequence: CDR1 SGHAT, CDR2 FQNNGV. This CDR3 comprises 15 residues.

The V gene is TRBV9, the J gene TRBJ2-7; 7 bases are a match to TRBD2. The V and J ends lost 0 bases and 0 bases, in that order; junction bases with no gene match: 9. The germline V gene encodes CDR1 SGDLS and CDR2 YYNGEE. This CDR3 comprises 17 residues. The CDR3 nucleotides read TGTGCCAGCAGCGTAGCTACGGGGGACTACTTCTCCTACGAGCAGTACTTC. This encodes CASSVATGDYFSYEQYF.

The chain combines TRBV29-1 with TRBJ2-1; 8 bases agree with TRBD2. The CDR3 consists of 19 residues. Germline CDR1 reads SQVTM; CDR2 reads ANQGSEA. J lost 0 bases, V lost 7 bases, and 20 bases had no gene match. CDR3: CSGLGGGGGSLSSYNEQFF. Here the CDR3 DNA reads TGCAGCGGCCTCGGGGGGGGTGGAGGGAGCCTGAGCTCCTACAATGAGCAGTTCTTC.

This clone was observed a single time. The chain couples TRBV2 to TRBJ1-5; D gene uncertain. CDR3 size: 14 residues. Germline CDR1 is SNHLY and CDR2 is FYNNEI. Trimming took off 1 base at V and 2 bases at J, with 6 bases between the two ends. The CDR3 DNA sequence: TGTGCCAGCAGTGAAGTCGTGGGCAATCAGCCCCAGCATTTT. The encoded protein is CASSEVVGNQPQHF.